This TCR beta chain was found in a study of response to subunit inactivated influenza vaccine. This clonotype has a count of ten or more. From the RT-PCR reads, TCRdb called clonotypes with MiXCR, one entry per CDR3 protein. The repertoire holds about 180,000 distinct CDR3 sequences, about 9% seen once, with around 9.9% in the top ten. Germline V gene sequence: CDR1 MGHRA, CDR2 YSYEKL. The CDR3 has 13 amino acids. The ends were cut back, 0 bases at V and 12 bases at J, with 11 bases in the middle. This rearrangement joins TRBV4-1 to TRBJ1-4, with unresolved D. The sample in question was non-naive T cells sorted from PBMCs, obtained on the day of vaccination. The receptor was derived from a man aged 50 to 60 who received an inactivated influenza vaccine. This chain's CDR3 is CASSQDRGRQLFF. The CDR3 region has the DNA TGCGCCAGCAGCCAAGATCGGGGAAGGCAACTGTTTTTT.